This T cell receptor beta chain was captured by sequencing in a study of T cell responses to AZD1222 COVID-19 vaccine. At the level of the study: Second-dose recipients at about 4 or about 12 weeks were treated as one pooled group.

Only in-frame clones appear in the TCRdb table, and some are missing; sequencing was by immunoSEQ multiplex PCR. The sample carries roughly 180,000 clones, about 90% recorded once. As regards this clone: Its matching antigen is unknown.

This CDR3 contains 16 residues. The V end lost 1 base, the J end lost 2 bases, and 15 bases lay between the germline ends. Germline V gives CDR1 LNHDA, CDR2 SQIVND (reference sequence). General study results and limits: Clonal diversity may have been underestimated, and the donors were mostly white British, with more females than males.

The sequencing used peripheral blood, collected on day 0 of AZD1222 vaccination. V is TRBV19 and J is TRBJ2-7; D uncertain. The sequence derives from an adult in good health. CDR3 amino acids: CASSIVRQAYPYEQYF. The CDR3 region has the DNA TGTGCCAGTAGTATAGTTCGCCAGGCCTACCCCTACGAGCAGTACTTC.